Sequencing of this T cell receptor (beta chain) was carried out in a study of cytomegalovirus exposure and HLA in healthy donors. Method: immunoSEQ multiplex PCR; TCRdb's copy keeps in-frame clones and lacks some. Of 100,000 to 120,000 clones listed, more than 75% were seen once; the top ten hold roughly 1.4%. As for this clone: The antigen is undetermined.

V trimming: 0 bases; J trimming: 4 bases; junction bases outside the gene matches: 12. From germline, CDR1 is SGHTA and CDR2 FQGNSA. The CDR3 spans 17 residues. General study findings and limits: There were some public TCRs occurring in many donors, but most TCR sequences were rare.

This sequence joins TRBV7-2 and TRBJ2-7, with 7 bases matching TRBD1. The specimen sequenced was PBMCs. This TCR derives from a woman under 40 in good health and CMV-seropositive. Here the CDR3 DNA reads TGTGCCAGCAGCTTAGCGAAAACCGGGACAGTCCTTTACGAGCAGTACTTC. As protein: CASSLAKTGTVLYEQYF. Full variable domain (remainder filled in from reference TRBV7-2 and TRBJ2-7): GAGVSQSPSNKVTEKGKDVELRCDPISGHTALYWYRQSLGQGLEFLIYFQGNSAPDKSGLPSDRFSAERTGGSVSTLTIQRTQQEDSAVYLCASSLAKTGTVLYEQYFGPGTRLTVT.